The 6 T cell receptor beta chains below come from one sample, sequenced in a study of blood T cell repertoires in COVID-19. Sequencing was performed with immunoSEQ multiplex PCR; in TCRdb, only in-frame clones are kept and a portion is missing. The data contain under 250,000 clones, about 87% of them seen just once; the ten biggest clones take up approximately 3.4%. The source material was PBMCs or T cells enriched from blood (not recorded which). The source of these receptors is a woman aged 40 to 50 who had been exposed to COVID-19.

The genes are TRBV5-6 and TRBJ1-2, with a possible D match to TRBD1 (5 bases). The CDR3 loop spans 14 amino acids. The germline V gene encodes CDR1 SGHDT and CDR2 YYEEEE. V was cut by 0 bases and J by 8 bases, with 14 bases left in between. DNA of the CDR3: TGTGCCAGCAGCTTGGGTTCCCAGGGTGTCGGCTACACCTTC. Amino acids: CASSLGSQGVGYTF.

The chain is built from TRBV7-6 and TRBJ1-4; D gene unclear. With 0 bases removed from V and 7 bases from J, the gap between germline ends came to 6 bases. The CDR3 covers 13 residues. Germline V lookup: CDR1 SGHVS, CDR2 FNYEAQ. The CDR3 loop is CASSLAGGEKLFF. The CDR3 DNA reads TGTGCCAGCAGCTTAGCAGGAGGTGAAAAACTGTTTTTT.

This chain uses TRBV7-9 with TRBJ2-1, with 7 bases fitting TRBD1. The junction had 1 base not matched to a gene; V was cut back by 4 bases and J by 4 bases. CDR1 is SEHNR and CDR2 is FQNEAQ in the germline V gene (reference sequence). The CDR3 contains 13 residues. The CDR3 reads CASSSQGYNEQFF. Here the CDR3 DNA reads TGTGCCAGCAGCTCACAGGGGTACAATGAGCAGTTCTTC.

The chain uses TRBV9 and TRBJ2-5, with 7 nucleotides matching TRBD2. CDR1 is SGDLS, CDR2 YYNGEE, per germline. The V and J ends lost 4 bases and 5 bases, in that order; junction bases with no gene match: 5. The CDR3 runs to 13 residues. CDR3 sequence (DNA): TGTGCCAGCAGCCAGGGAGGGGATGAGACCCAGTACTTC. Its translation is CASSQGGDETQYF.

The chain is built from TRBV6-5 and TRBJ2-3; a possible D gene is TRBD1 (6 bases). The germline V gene encodes CDR1 MNHEY and CDR2 SVGAGI. V lost 6 bases to trimming and J lost 0 bases, with 13 bases between them. The CDR3 contains 15 residues. CDR3 bases: TGTGCCAGCAGGCTACAGGGCGGAAGCACAGATACGCAGTATTTT. Translated: CASRLQGGSTDTQYF.

Details on this clone: One end of the junction varies from germline; a read error may be responsible. The chain joins TRBV3-1 (or the pseudogene TRBV3-2) to TRBJ2-5; the D is unclear. CDR1 is LGHDT, CDR2 YNNKEL, per germline (reference sequence). The CDR3 spans 11 residues. The CDR3 loop is CASKGAETQYF. The CDR3 DNA is TGTGCCAGCAAAGGCGCAGAGACTCAGTACTTC.